The 4 T cell receptor beta chains reported below all come from one sample, sequenced in a study of shared clonotypes between healthy human individuals. CD8 cells classed as naive were CD45RO-negative and positively selected for CCR7, excluding terminally differentiated effector memory CD45RA+ cells. Only in-frame clones appear in the TCRdb table, and some are missing; sequencing was by immunoSEQ multiplex PCR. Of about 1,900,000 clones listed, approximately 94% were seen once; the top ten hold 1% to 1.5%. The material sequenced was naive CD8+ T cells sorted from blood. The source is a young man in good health.

Concerning this clone: This sample includes further DNA sequences coding for the same CDR3. CDR3 sequence (DNA): TGTGCCAGCAGTTTTGTGGGCGCAGGGCAGCCCCAGCATTTT. This encodes CASSFVGAGQPQHF. The chain links TRBV28 to TRBJ1-5, with D possibly TRBD1 on 5 matching bases. CDR3 size: 14 residues. The V gene lost 3 bases and the J gene lost 7 bases, with 13 bases spanning the gap. CDR1 is MDHEN, CDR2 SYDVKM, per germline.

This clone was seen a few times. This chain connects TRBV28 to TRBJ2-7; TRBD1 might be the D (6 bases). The CDR3 sequence is 14 residues long. Germline-derived CDR1 and CDR2 are MDHEN and SYDVKM. V was pared by 9 bases and J by 5 bases, with 20 bases between. CDR3 in DNA: TGTGCCAGACCCTGGGAACAGGGCCCCCACGAGCAGTACTTC. Its protein is CARPWEQGPHEQYF.

The genes are TRBV5-4 and TRBJ2-3; 8 bases align to TRBD2. Germline-derived CDR1 and CDR2 are SGHNT and YYREEE (reference sequence). The CDR3 covers 15 residues. V was clipped by 6 bases and J by 3 bases; unmatched bases: 9. In nucleotides, the CDR3 is TGTGCCAGCACCCCGGGGGGGCGAGGGACAGATACGCAGTATTTT. It translates to CASTPGGRGTDTQYF.

On this clone: Other DNA sequences of this sample code for an identical CDR3. The rearrangement links TRBV7-9 to TRBJ2-3, with 7 positions matching TRBD2. The CDR3 has 13 residues. V lost 1 base and J lost 6; bases outside the gene matches: 1. The germline V gene has CDR1 SEHNR and CDR2 FQNEAQ (reference sequence). DNA of the CDR3: TGTGCCAGCAGCTTAGTACTAGCGGATACGCAGTATTTT. Protein product: CASSLVLADTQYF.